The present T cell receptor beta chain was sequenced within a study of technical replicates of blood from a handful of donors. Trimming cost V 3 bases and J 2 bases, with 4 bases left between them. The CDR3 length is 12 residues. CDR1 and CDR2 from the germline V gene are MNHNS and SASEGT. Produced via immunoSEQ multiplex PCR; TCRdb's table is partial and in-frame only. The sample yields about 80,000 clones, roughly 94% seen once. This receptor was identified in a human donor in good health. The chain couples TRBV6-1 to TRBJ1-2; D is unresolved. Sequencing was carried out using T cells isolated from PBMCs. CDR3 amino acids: CASSDFNYGYTF. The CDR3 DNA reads TGTGCCAGCAGTGACTTCAACTATGGCTACACCTTC.